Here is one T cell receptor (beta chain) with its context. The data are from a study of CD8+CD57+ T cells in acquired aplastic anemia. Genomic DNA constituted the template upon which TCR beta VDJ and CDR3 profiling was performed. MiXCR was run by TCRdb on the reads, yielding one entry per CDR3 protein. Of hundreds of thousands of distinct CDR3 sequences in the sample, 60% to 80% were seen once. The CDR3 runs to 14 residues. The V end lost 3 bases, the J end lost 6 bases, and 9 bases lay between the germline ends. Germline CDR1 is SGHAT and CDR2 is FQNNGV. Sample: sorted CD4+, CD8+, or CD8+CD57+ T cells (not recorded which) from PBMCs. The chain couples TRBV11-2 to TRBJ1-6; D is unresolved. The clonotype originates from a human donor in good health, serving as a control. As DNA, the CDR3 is TGTGCCAGCAGCTTCCTAGGTAGTAATTCACCCCTCCACTTT. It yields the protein CASSFLGSNSPLHF.